This T cell receptor (beta chain) was documented in a study of blood T cell repertoires in COVID-19. Study overall: Whether acute or convalescent, the COVID-19 samples came from the United States, Italy and Spain. T cells, B-cell-depleted T cells, or PBMCs supplied cDNA or gDNA.

Followed longitudinally, the Seattle patients had been enrolled during active infection. In the original analysis: Amplifying reference gene primers gave estimates of nucleated cell counts. Data came from immunoSEQ multiplex PCR; TCRdb stores just in-frame clones and leaves some out. V, J and clone size were drawn from that table, and D and trimming were deduced from the DNA. Of about 150,000 clones listed, roughly nine tenths were seen once; the top ten hold roughly 13%. Per germline, CDR1 SGDLS and CDR2 YYNGEE. V was cut by 4 bases and J by 3 bases, with 10 bases left in between. This CDR3 spans 14 amino acids. This clone was detected only a few times.

This clonotype originated in a man aged 18 to 30 with COVID-19, enrolled during active disease. This chain connects TRBV9 to TRBJ2-2; perhaps TRBD1 as D (6 bases). The sequencing input was peripheral blood. The CDR3 bases are TGTGCCAGCAGCTCGGACAGATACACCGGGGAGCTGTTTTTT. Protein sequence: CASSSDRYTGELFF.